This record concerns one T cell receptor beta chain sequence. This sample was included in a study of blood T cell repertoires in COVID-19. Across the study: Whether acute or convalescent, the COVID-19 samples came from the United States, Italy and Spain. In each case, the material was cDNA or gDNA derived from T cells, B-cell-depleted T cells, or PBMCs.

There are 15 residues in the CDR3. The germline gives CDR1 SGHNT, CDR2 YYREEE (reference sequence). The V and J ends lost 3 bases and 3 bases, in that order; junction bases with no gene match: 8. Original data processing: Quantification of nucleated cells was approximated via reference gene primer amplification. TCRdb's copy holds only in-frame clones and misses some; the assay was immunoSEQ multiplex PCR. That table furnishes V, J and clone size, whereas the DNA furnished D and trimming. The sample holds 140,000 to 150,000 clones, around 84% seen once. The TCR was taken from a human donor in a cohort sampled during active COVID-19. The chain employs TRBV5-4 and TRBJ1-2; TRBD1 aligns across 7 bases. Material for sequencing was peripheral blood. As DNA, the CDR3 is TGTGCCAGCAGCTCCCGACAGGGAGTAGACTATGGCTACACCTTC. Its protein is CASSSRQGVDYGYTF.